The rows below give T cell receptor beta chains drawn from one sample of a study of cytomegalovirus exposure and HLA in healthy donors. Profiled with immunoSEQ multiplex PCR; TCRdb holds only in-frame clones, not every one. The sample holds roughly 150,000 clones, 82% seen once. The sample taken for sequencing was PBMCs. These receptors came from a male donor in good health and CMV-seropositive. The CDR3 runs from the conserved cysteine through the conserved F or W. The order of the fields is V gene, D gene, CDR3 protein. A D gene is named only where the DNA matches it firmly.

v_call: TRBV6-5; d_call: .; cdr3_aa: CASKDSTNEKLFF
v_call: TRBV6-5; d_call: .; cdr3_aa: CASSYYQGLKNEAFF
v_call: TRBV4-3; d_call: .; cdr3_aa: CASRASWGNSPLHF
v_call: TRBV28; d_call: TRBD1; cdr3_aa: CASKIAGGYEQYF
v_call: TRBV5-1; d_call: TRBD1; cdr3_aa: CASSAGTGLEQYF
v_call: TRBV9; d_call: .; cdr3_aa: CASSAKGDIPYNEQFF
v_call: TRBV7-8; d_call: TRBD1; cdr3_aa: CASSLASTGDINQPQHF
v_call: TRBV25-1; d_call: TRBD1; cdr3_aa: CASSGGQGALNNYGYTF
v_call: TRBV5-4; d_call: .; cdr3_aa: CASSLWSGFYEQYF
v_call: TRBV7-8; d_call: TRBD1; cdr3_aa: CASSLLNRDRVNQPQHF
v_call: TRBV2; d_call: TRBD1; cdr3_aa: CASSELRQGDVRAFF
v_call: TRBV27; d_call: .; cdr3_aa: CASSLRGRGYYTIYF
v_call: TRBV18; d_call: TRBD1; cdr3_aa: CASSRTGFPDTQYF
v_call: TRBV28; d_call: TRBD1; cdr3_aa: CASSRGTGGGSTEAFF
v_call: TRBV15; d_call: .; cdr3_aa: CATSRDLGRGLYEQYF
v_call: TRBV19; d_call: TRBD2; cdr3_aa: CASSRLAGSSYNEQFF
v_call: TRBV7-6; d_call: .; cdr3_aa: CASSLETRGEQFF
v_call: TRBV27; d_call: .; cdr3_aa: CASKQARGGETQYF
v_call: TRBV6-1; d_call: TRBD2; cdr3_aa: CASCSGSSPYDEQYF
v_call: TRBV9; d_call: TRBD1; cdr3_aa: CASSAATGTGYSPLHF
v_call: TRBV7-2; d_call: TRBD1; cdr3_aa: CASSLFQQGASDYGYTF
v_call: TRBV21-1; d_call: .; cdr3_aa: CASPGRRGGYTF
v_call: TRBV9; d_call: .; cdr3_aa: CASSVAPGLSTDTQYF
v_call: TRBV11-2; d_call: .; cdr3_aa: CASSTRGFGNTIYF
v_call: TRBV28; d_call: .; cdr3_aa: CASSLLGAAGELFF
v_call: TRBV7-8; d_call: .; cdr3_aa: CASSFPRDTGELFF
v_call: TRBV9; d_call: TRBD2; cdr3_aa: CASSPLRESTYEQYF
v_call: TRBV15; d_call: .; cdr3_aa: CATSRDRDSSYEQYF
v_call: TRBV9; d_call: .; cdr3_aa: CASSVGVSSADTQYF
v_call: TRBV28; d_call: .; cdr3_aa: CASRGVPNQPQHF
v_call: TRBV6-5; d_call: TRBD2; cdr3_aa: CASMGLAGYTGELFF
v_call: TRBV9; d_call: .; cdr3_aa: CASSISDSVNSPLHF
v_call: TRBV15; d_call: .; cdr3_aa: CATSRDRRDQPQHF
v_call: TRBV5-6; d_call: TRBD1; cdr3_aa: CASSLTGGVTEAFF
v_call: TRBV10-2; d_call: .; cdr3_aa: CASTGAYSNQPQHF
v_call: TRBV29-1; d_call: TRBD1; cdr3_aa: CSVLRRDRGRTGELFF
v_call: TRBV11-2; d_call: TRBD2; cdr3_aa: CASSLVAGVGEQYF
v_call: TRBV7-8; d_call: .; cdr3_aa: CASSPDNHHEQYF
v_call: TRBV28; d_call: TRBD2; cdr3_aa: CASLGGTSGIYEQYF
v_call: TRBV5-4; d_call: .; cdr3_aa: CASSLRGGSKNSQYF
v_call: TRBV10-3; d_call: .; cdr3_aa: CAISDRANTIYF